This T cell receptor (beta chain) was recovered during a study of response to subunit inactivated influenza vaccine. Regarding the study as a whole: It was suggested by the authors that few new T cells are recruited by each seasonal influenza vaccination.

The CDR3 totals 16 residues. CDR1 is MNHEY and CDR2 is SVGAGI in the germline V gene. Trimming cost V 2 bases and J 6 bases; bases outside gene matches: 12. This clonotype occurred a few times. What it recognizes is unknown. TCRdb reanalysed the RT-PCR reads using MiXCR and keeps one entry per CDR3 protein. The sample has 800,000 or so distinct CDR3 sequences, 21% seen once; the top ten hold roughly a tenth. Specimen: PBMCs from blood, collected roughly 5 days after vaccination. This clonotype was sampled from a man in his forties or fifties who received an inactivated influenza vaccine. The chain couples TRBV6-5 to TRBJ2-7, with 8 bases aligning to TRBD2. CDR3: CASSYILAAGAGEQYF. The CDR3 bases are TGTGCCAGCAGTTACATCCTGGCAGCGGGAGCGGGCGAGCAGTACTTC.